Listed below are T cell receptor beta chains from one sample, sequenced in a study of T cell responses to AZD1222 COVID-19 vaccine. TCRdb keeps only in-frame clones here, not all; method: immunoSEQ multiplex PCR. In the table there are about 120,000 clones, about 86% of which are singletons. The sequenced sample was peripheral blood, obtained on day 0 of AZD1222 vaccination. Every receptor here comes from an adult in good health. Both conserved end residues are part of each CDR3. Each record gives: V gene, CDR3 protein.

v_call: TRBV18
cdr3_aa: CASSPSTGDNEQFF

v_call: TRBV2
cdr3_aa: CASRRGQYNEQFF

v_call: TRBV5-6
cdr3_aa: CASSWEGRGETQYF

v_call: TRBV5-1
cdr3_aa: CASSLMAGGGRLFF

v_call: TRBV7-6
cdr3_aa: CASSPGQDYNEQFF

v_call: TRBV11-2
cdr3_aa: CASSLGRLDEKLFF

v_call: TRBV6-5
cdr3_aa: CASSLTMNTEAFF

v_call: TRBV9
cdr3_aa: CASSPGGVASGSGETQYF

v_call: TRBV7-9
cdr3_aa: CASSPGQGYEKLFF

v_call: TRBV7-8
cdr3_aa: CASSWIPGQGDETQYF

v_call: TRBV6-5
cdr3_aa: CASTPSTIAEAFF

v_call: TRBV7-8
cdr3_aa: CASSLAGPRSGNTIYF

v_call: TRBV6-4
cdr3_aa: CASSELRLAGDPSEQYF

v_call: TRBV4-1
cdr3_aa: CASSQDRLGMGLFF

v_call: TRBV6-4
cdr3_aa: CASGQNYSNQPQHF

v_call: TRBV7-2
cdr3_aa: CASRAAGTGRHEQYF

v_call: TRBV19
cdr3_aa: CASSIDRGQETQYF

v_call: TRBV7-8
cdr3_aa: CASRPGGHPYEQYF

v_call: TRBV7-2
cdr3_aa: CASSLGGASGNTIYF

v_call: TRBV11-3
cdr3_aa: CASSLTFGAFGPTDTQYF

v_call: TRBV11-2
cdr3_aa: CASSLEFKMNIQYF

v_call: TRBV3-1/TRBV3-2
cdr3_aa: CASSRQSRRGYTF

v_call: TRBV5-1
cdr3_aa: CASSVGQSYEQYF

v_call: TRBV5-4
cdr3_aa: CASRVGGALGYTF

v_call: TRBV12-5
cdr3_aa: CASGRTGKTRGGFSYNEQFF

v_call: TRBV19
cdr3_aa: CASSITLSGYNEQFF

v_call: TRBV2
cdr3_aa: CASRATGGFSGNTIYF

v_call: TRBV6-5
cdr3_aa: CASSYGQRTWAFF

v_call: TRBV19
cdr3_aa: CASSMWRGLNIQYF

v_call: TRBV2
cdr3_aa: CASSALAEEKLFF

v_call: TRBV9
cdr3_aa: CASSVLNSWYGYTF

v_call: TRBV5-8
cdr3_aa: CASRGTGAKSYNEQFF

v_call: TRBV27
cdr3_aa: CASSLAGGNTEAFF

v_call: TRBV5-1
cdr3_aa: CASGTGQGSKTQYF

v_call: TRBV5-1
cdr3_aa: CASSLAYSGDAETQYF

v_call: TRBV7-9
cdr3_aa: CASSTSRGEGRLQPQHF

v_call: TRBV18
cdr3_aa: CASSPQGDYEQYF

v_call: TRBV6-5
cdr3_aa: CASNGDDFEQYF

v_call: TRBV7-2
cdr3_aa: CASSLAEKQPQHF

v_call: TRBV19
cdr3_aa: CATLAGGQDTQYF

v_call: TRBV12-3/TRBV12-4
cdr3_aa: CASSLGWNSPLHF

v_call: TRBV12-3/TRBV12-4
cdr3_aa: CASSLQGRQPQHF

v_call: TRBV28
cdr3_aa: CASAGTGVAGELFF

v_call: TRBV7-7
cdr3_aa: CASSPQEGSYEQYF

v_call: TRBV30
cdr3_aa: CAGTRGSQETQYF

v_call: TRBV12-3/TRBV12-4
cdr3_aa: CASSFIPRPQHF

v_call: TRBV7-9
cdr3_aa: CASSRDSRGPEDPSYEQYF

v_call: TRBV4-1
cdr3_aa: CASSQGTGGGGYLGYTF

v_call: TRBV7-2
cdr3_aa: CASSLQAGSSGANVLTF

v_call: TRBV5-1
cdr3_aa: CASSLTEGRASLYTQYF

v_call: TRBV9
cdr3_aa: CASSVAPGTGGASSISGANVLTF

v_call: TRBV28
cdr3_aa: CATSGTHSGYTF

v_call: TRBV5-1
cdr3_aa: CASSVTLGEGETQYF